This paragraph covers one T cell receptor (beta chain) sequence. Its antigen remains unknown. This specimen comes from a study of T cell responses to AZD1222 COVID-19 vaccine. Findings of the study overall: Dominant CD4 TCR responses targeted spike regions 160-218 and 743-854. Reports indicate that nearly half of spike-specific TCRs are directed at unmutated variant regions. Two AZD1222 doses significantly raised spike-specific TCR breadth and depth over controls. The sample set comprised mostly white British donors with more females, and clonal diversity was possibly underestimated.

Assay used: immunoSEQ multiplex PCR; TCRdb lists only in-frame clones, some missing. The table lists 100,000 to 150,000 clones, 75% to 95% of them singletons. Germline CDR1 is SGDLS and CDR2 is YYNGEE. The germline V and J ends were trimmed by 3 bases and 2 bases, with 14 bases remaining between them. This CDR3 comprises 15 residues. The TCR originated in an adult in good health. Sequences were derived from peripheral blood, sampled on day 0 of AZD1222 vaccination. J is TRBJ1-2 and V is TRBV9, with D unresolved. The CDR3 protein is CASSAAGSANYGYTF. CDR3 DNA sequence: TGTGCCAGCAGCGCCGCGGGCAGTGCCAACTATGGCTACACCTTC.